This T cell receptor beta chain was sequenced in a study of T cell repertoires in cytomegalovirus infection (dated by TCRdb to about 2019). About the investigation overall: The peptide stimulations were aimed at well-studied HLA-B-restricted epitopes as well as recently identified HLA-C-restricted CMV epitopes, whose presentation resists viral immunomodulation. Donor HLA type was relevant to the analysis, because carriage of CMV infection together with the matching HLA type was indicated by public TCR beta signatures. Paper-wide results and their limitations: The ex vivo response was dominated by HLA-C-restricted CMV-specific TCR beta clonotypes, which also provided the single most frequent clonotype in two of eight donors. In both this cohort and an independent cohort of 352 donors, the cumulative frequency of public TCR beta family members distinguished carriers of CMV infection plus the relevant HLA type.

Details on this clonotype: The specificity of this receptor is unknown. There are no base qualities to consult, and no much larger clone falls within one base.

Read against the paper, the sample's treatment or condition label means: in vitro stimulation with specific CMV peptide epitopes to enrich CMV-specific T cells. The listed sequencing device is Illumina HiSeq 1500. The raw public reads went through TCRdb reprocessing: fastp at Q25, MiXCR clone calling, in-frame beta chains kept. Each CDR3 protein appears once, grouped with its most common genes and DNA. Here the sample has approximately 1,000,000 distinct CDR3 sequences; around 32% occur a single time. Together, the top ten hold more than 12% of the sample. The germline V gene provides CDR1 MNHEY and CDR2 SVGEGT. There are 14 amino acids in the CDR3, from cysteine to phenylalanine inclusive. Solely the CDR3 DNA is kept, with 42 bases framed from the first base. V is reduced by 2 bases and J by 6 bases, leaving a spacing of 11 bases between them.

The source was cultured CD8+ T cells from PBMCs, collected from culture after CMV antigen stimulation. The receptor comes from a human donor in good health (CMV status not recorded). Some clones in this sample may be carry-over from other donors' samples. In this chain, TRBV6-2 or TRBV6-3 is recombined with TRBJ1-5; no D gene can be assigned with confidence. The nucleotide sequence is TGTGCCAGCAGTTACATTCCCGATACTCAGCCCCAGCATTTT. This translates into CASSYIPDTQPQHF.